Included here is one T cell receptor beta chain sequence, with context. In TCRdb, the 5' RACE reads were re-called with MiXCR into one record per CDR3 protein. The repertoire includes 690,000 or so distinct CDR3 sequences, 5.5% to 6.5% of them detected once, and around 1.9% sits in the top ten. These data belong to a study of identical twins. From germline, CDR1 is SGHAT and CDR2 FQDESV (reference sequence). The CDR3 contains 14 residues. The V end was cut by 3 bases, the J end by 3 bases, with 12 bases between. This TCR was recovered from a man between 18 and 35 years old in good health. Sequencing was carried out using naive T cells sorted from blood. The gene calls are TRBV11-1 and TRBJ2-7; D ambiguous. This CDR3 is CASSFGQLGYEQYF. The CDR3 nucleotides are TGTGCCAGCAGCTTCGGCCAACTCGGCTACGAGCAGTACTTC.